These 31 T cell receptor beta chains were sequenced from one sample in a study of T cells in tuberculosis. Generated by immunoSEQ multiplex PCR, the TCRdb table keeps only in-frame clones and is missing some. Here the sample spans tens of thousands of clones, around 92% being singletons. The sample taken for sequencing was PBMCs. Receptor source: a donor under 30 with latent tuberculosis or without tuberculosis infection. Some clones in this sample may be carry-over from other donors' samples.

This sequence joins TRBV6-4 and TRBJ2-3; 8 bases align to TRBD1. V lost 4 bases, J lost 2 bases, and 2 bases stayed unmatched. This CDR3 is built from 14 residues. The germline gives CDR1 MRHNA, CDR2 SNTAGT. The CDR3 spells CASSGGQDTDTQYF. The CDR3 DNA reads as TGTGCCAGCAGTGGGGGACAGGACACAGATACGCAGTATTTT.

This chain joins TRBV7-8 and TRBJ2-1; possibly TRBD2 for D (6 bases). Germline lookup yields CDR1 SGHVS and CDR2 FQNEAQ. There are 15 residues in the CDR3. V was shortened by 4 bases and J by 4 bases, with 14 bases between the two germline ends. The CDR3: CASSSTRSPYNEQFF. The CDR3 DNA sequence: TGTGCCAGCAGCTCGACTAGGTCCCCGTACAATGAGCAGTTCTTC.

The chain links TRBV5-1 to TRBJ2-1; 7 bases align to TRBD1. J lost 4 bases, V lost 4 bases, and 20 bases had no gene match. Per the germline V gene, CDR1 is SGHRS and CDR2 is YFSETQ. This CDR3 spans 19 amino acids. The CDR3 protein is CASSPGTEGRQRKYNEQFF. The DNA for the CDR3 is TGCGCCAGCAGCCCCGGGACAGAGGGGCGGCAGCGAAAGTACAATGAGCAGTTCTTC.

This chain links TRBV4-1 with TRBJ1-6; D is possibly TRBD1 (5 bases). This CDR3 region has 16 residues. The germline gives CDR1 MGHRA, CDR2 YSYEKL. Trimming removed 4 bases at V and 0 bases at J, with 10 bases between. DNA of the CDR3: TGCGCCAGCAGCCCACGGAGGGGCTCCTATAATTCACCCCTCCACTTT. It is translated as CASSPRRGSYNSPLHF.

The count of this clone is one. The chain uses TRBV7-2 and TRBJ1-5; D gene unclear. Germline V gives CDR1 SGHTA, CDR2 FQGNSA. The CDR3 sequence is 12 residues long. Trimming removed 5 bases from V and 3 bases from J, with 5 bases in between. In nucleotides, the CDR3 is TGTGCCAGCAGCATATACAATCAGCCCCAGCATTTT. Translation: CASSIYNQPQHF.

The chain uses TRBV19 and TRBJ2-7; weak D call: TRBD1 (6 bases). The CDR3 is made up of 15 amino acids. V lost 4 bases to trimming and J lost 1 base, with 14 bases between them. CDR1 and CDR2 (germline): LNHDA, SQIVND (reference sequence). CDR3 region: CASSKSGQNSYEQYF. In DNA, the CDR3 is TGTGCCAGTAGTAAGAGCGGACAGAATTCCTACGAGCAGTACTTC.

The chain uses TRBV19 and TRBJ1-5; D is ambiguous. CDR1 LNHDA and CDR2 SQIVND come from the germline V gene (reference sequence). V lost 6 bases and J lost 2, with 8 bases in between. This CDR3 region has 13 residues. The CDR3 is CASRAGGNQPQHF. As DNA, the CDR3 is TGTGCCAGTAGAGCGGGCGGCAATCAGCCCCAGCATTTT.

This sequence joins TRBV28 and TRBJ2-5, with TRBD1 matching 7 bases. This CDR3 is 13 amino acids long. V lost 5 bases, J lost 4 bases, and 4 bases stayed unmatched. Germline loops: CDR1 MDHEN, CDR2 SYDVKM. In DNA form, the CDR3 reads TGTGCCAGCAGTCCCACAGGGGTAGAGACCCAGTACTTC. Translating it yields CASSPTGVETQYF.

The rearrangement uses TRBV4-3 and TRBJ1-4; no clear D. Per the germline V gene, CDR1 is LGHNA and CDR2 is YSLEER. V lost 1 base and J lost 10, with 13 bases in between. CDR3 size: 14 residues. The CDR3 region has the DNA TGCGCCAGCAGCCAAGGACCTGATGGAGGAAAACTGTTTTTT. Translation gives CASSQGPDGGKLFF.

The rearrangement links TRBV6-1 to TRBJ1-1; D ambiguous. The CDR3 sequence is 11 residues long. Germline CDR1 is MNHNS and CDR2 is SASEGT. The ends were cut back, 5 bases at V and 13 bases at J, with 14 bases in the middle. CDR3 DNA sequence: TGTGCCAGCAGTTACGGGAGGTTGGTTTTCTTT. Translating it yields CASSYGRLVFF.

V and J are TRBV14 and TRBJ1-4, with D perhaps matching TRBD1 (5 bases). The germline V gene has CDR1 SGHDN and CDR2 FVKESK. CDR3 size: 15 residues. Trimming stripped 1 base from V and 2 bases from J, with 8 bases between. DNA for the CDR3: TGTGCCAGCAGCCAAGTTGACAGTACTAATGAAAAACTGTTTTTT. Translated, it gives CASSQVDSTNEKLFF.

This clone was found a few times. The V and J genes are TRBV4-3 and TRBJ2-2, with TRBD1 identical over 11 bases. The CDR3 has 16 residues. Trimming cost V 3 bases and J 7 bases; bases outside gene matches: 7. The germline V gene has CDR1 LGHNA and CDR2 YSLEER. The chain's CDR3 is CASSHGQGALGGELFF. The CDR3 nucleotides read TGCGCCAGCAGCCACGGACAGGGGGCGCTTGGCGGGGAGCTGTTTTTT.

This chain connects TRBV4-3 to TRBJ2-1, with D maybe TRBD2 (5 bases). The ends were cut back, 0 bases at V and 5 bases at J, with 11 bases in the middle. This CDR3 comprises 15 residues. From germline, CDR1 is LGHNA and CDR2 YSLEER. CDR3 sequence reads: CASSQDGASHNEQFF. The DNA of the CDR3 is TGCGCCAGCAGCCAAGATGGCGCTAGCCACAATGAGCAGTTCTTC.

The V gene is TRBV6-5, the J gene TRBJ2-1; tentatively, D is TRBD1 (5 bases). Trimming removed 1 base at V and 5 bases at J, with 12 bases between. Germline CDR1 MNHEY, CDR2 SVGAGI. CDR3 length equals 15 residues. CDR3 sequence (DNA): TGTGCCAGCAGTTACTTAGGACAATGGAACAATGAGCAGTTCTTC. Translated: CASSYLGQWNNEQFF.

The chain is built from TRBV6-5 and TRBJ1-2; D is undetermined. CDR1 and CDR2 from the germline V gene are MNHEY and SVGAGI. V lost 0 bases and J lost 0, with 8 bases in between. The CDR3 is made up of 15 amino acids. DNA for the CDR3: TGTGCCAGCAGTTACTCGTACACCACTAACTATGGCTACACCTTC. Protein product: CASSYSYTTNYGYTF.

The chain uses TRBV9 and TRBJ2-1; 12 nucleotides align to TRBD2. The CDR3 is made up of 20 amino acids. Germline loops: CDR1 SGDLS, CDR2 YYNGEE. Trimming removed 5 bases from V and 4 bases from J; junction bases left unmatched: 19. Written as DNA, the CDR3 is TGTGCCAGCAGTCGAGACGGATTACCGACTAGCGGGGGCCTTTACAATGAGCAGTTCTTC. This encodes CASSRDGLPTSGGLYNEQFF.

The genes are TRBV6-4 and TRBJ2-6; D possibly corresponds to TRBD1 (5 bases). The CDR3 covers 19 residues. CDR1 and CDR2 (germline): MRHNA, SNTAGT. V lost 2 bases to trimming and J lost 0 bases, with 17 bases between them. This CDR3 reads CASSDLLRQIHSGANVLTF. The CDR3 region has the DNA TGTGCCAGCAGTGACCTACTTAGACAGATACACTCTGGGGCCAACGTCCTGACTTTC.

The chain uses TRBV2 and TRBJ1-5, with 8 bases aligning to TRBD1. Trimming took 5 bases from V and 3 from J; bases not matched to a gene: 3. Germline lookup yields CDR1 SNHLY and CDR2 FYNNEI. This CDR3 has 14 residues. The CDR3 sequence: CASSQDRVNQPQHF. CDR3 bases: TGTGCCAGCAGTCAGGACAGGGTCAATCAGCCCCAGCATTTT.

This chain connects TRBV10-1 to TRBJ1-1; 7 positions agree with TRBD1. Losses at the gene ends were 6 bases for V and 7 bases for J; bases not matched to a gene: 8. Germline loops: CDR1 WNHNN, CDR2 SYGVQD (reference sequence). The CDR3 runs 13 residues. CDR3 nucleotides: TGCGCCAGCAGACAGGGGAGGCTCGGTGAAGCTTTCTTT. This codes for CASRQGRLGEAFF.

The V and J genes are TRBV14 and TRBJ1-2; TRBD1 aligns across 9 bases. Germline CDR1 and CDR2: SGHDN and FVKESK. Germline trimming cut 1 base from V and 1 base from J; bases unmatched to any gene: 4. This CDR3 contains 16 residues. CDR3 DNA: TGTGCCAGCAGCCAAGGGACAGGGGTGATTAACTATGGCTACACCTTC. It codes for CASSQGTGVINYGYTF.

The chain has TRBV4-3 and TRBJ2-1, with TRBD2 as a possible D gene (6 bases). The V end was cut by 1 base, the J end by 6 bases, with 13 bases between. CDR1 LGHNA and CDR2 YSLEER come from the germline V gene. CDR3 length: 15 amino acids. CDR3 in amino acids: CASSQGSGRSNEQFF. In nucleotides, the CDR3 is TGCGCCAGCAGCCAAGGTAGCGGCCGGTCCAATGAGCAGTTCTTC.

This clone came up a few times. The chain couples TRBV2 to TRBJ1-2; D might be TRBD1 (5 bases). The CDR3 is 13 amino acids. Between the trimmed V and J ends, which lost 4 bases and 4 bases, there was a span of 10 bases. Germline values: CDR1 SNHLY, CDR2 FYNNEI. The CDR3 DNA sequence: TGTGCCAGCAGTGCCAGGGAGGCCTATGGCTACACCTTC. It specifies CASSAREAYGYTF.

The chain is built from TRBV7-8 and TRBJ1-1; D call uncertain. The germline CDR1 and CDR2 sequences are SGHVS and FQNEAQ. CDR3 length: 14 amino acids. V was shortened by 3 bases and J by 7 bases, with 15 bases between the two germline ends. For the CDR3, the DNA is TGTGCCAGCAGCTTTATGGGCAGCCCCAGTGAAGCTTTCTTT. This codes for CASSFMGSPSEAFF.

This chain uses TRBV5-6 with TRBJ2-1, with a tentative D call TRBD1 (5 bases). The germline V gene has CDR1 SGHDT and CDR2 YYEEEE. The CDR3 has 12 residues. V lost 1 base, J lost 15 bases, and 14 bases lay in between. CDR3 sequence reads: CASSLRQQVGFF. The DNA of the CDR3 is TGTGCCAGCAGCTTGCGTCAACAGGTGGGGTTCTTC.

This chain links TRBV19 with TRBJ2-7; a possible D gene is TRBD2 (5 bases). From germline, CDR1 is LNHDA and CDR2 SQIVND (reference sequence). The CDR3 has 12 amino acids. V dropped 7 bases and J dropped 4 bases, with 11 bases sitting between them. CDR3 in DNA: TGTGCCAGTACTAATCGGGAATACGAGCAGTACTTC. Amino acids: CASTNREYEQYF. Filled out from reference TRBV19 and TRBJ2-7, the complete variable domain reads DGGITQSPKYLFRKEGQNVTLSCEQNLNHDAMYWYRQDPGQGLRLIYYSQIVNDFQKGDIAEGYSVSREKKESFPLTVTSAQKNPTAFYLCASTNREYEQYFGPGTRLTVT.

The rearrangement joins TRBV5-1 to TRBJ1-1; 8 bases line up with TRBD1. Germline CDR1 SGHRS, CDR2 YFSETQ. This CDR3 is 16 amino acids long. The V gene end was trimmed by 7 bases and the J gene end by 0 bases; junction bases not matched to a gene: 11. CDR3 coding DNA: TGCGCCAGCGAACGGACAGGGACAGAACTGAACACTGAAGCTTTCTTT. It specifies CASERTGTELNTEAFF.

This sequence joins TRBV19 and TRBJ1-1; 9 nucleotides match TRBD1. The CDR3 is 16 amino acids. Losses at the gene ends were 4 bases for V and 6 bases for J; bases not matched to a gene: 12. Germline values: CDR1 LNHDA, CDR2 SQIVND (reference sequence). CDR3 sequence reads: CASSTYPSGTGSEAFF. In DNA, the CDR3 is TGTGCCAGTAGTACCTATCCCTCCGGGACAGGGTCTGAAGCTTTCTTT. Combining the CDR3 with reference TRBV19 and TRBJ1-1 gives the whole variable domain DGGITQSPKYLFRKEGQNVTLSCEQNLNHDAMYWYRQDPGQGLRLIYYSQIVNDFQKGDIAEGYSVSREKKESFPLTVTSAQKNPTAFYLCASSTYPSGTGSEAFFGQGTRLTVV.

The rearrangement uses TRBV6-1 and TRBJ1-5, with D tentatively TRBD1 (6 bases). The CDR3 length is 15 residues. Trimming removed 5 bases from V and 1 base from J, with 12 bases in between. CDR1 is MNHNS, CDR2 SASEGT, per germline. CDR3 sequence: CASSTGLGSNQPQHF. CDR3 in DNA: TGTGCCAGCAGTACAGGGCTGGGGAGCAATCAGCCCCAGCATTTT.

This chain links TRBV6-4 with TRBJ1-1, with D possibly TRBD1 on 6 matching bases. Germline-derived CDR1 and CDR2 are MRHNA and SNTAGT. The CDR3 extends over 14 amino acids. V was cut by 7 bases and J by 2 bases, with 14 bases left in between. The CDR3 DNA reads as TGTGCCAGCACCCCCGGGGGGGGCAACACTGAAGCTTTCTTT. Protein product: CASTPGGGNTEAFF.

The chain joins TRBV4-3 to TRBJ1-1, with a weak D call TRBD1 (6 bases). V lost 0 bases, J lost 10 bases, and 12 bases lay in between. The CDR3 spans 13 residues. Germline lookup yields CDR1 LGHNA and CDR2 YSLEER. The CDR3 sequence: CASSQDLQGPAFF. CDR3 nucleotides: TGCGCCAGCAGCCAAGACCTACAGGGACCAGCTTTCTTT.

The V call is TRBV7-2, the J call TRBJ1-3; 8 nucleotides line up with TRBD1. In germline, CDR1 is SGHTA, CDR2 FQGNSA. The trim removed 1 base at V and 7 bases at J, leaving 3 bases unmatched. The CDR3 is made up of 14 amino acids. This CDR3 reads CASSLGQGRNTIYF. CDR3 sequence (DNA): TGTGCCAGCAGCTTAGGACAGGGGAGGAACACCATATATTTT.